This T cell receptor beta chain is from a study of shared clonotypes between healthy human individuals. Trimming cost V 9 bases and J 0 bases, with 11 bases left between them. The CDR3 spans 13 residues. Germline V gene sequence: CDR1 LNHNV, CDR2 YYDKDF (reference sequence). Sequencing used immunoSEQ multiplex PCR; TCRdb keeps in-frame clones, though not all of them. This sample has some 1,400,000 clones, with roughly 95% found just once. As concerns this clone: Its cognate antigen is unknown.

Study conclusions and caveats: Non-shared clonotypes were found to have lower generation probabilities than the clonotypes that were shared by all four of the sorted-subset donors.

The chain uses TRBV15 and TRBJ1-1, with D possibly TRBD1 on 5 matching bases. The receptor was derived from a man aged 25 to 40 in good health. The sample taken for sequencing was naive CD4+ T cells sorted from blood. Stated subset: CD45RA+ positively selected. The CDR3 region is CATQTELNTEAFF. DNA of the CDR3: TGTGCCACTCAGACAGAACTGAACACTGAAGCTTTCTTT.